The rows below give T cell receptor beta chains drawn from one sample of a study of T cell repertoires in cytomegalovirus infection. TCRdb independently ran MiXCR on the reads; one entry per CDR3 protein. The sample yields more than 95,000 distinct CDR3 sequences, approximately 30% seen once. What these receptors recognize is not known. The sample in question was CD8+ T cells from cultured PBMCs, obtained from culture after CMV antigen stimulation. Receptor source: a human donor in good health (CMV status not recorded). Some clones in this sample may be carry-over from other donors' samples. Both conserved end residues are part of each CDR3. Fields, in order: clone size, V gene, J gene, D gene, CDR3 length, CDR3 protein, CDR3 DNA. The D gene is left open where the match is weak. Clone size appears in some rows only: once, few, many, or a class for an expanded clone.

-,TRBV5-4,TRBJ1-6,-,14,CASSLEQGGSPLHF,TGTGCCAGCAGCTTGGAGCAGGGAGGTTCACCCCTCCACTTT
-,TRBV7-6,TRBJ1-2,-,12,CASSLTDYGYTF,TGTGCCAGCAGCTTGACAGACTATGGCTACACCTTC
many,TRBV5-5,TRBJ2-1,TRBD2,16,CASSEDSGGAFHEQFF,TGTGCCAGCAGCGAAGATAGCGGGGGGGCTTTCCATGAGCAGTTCTTC
-,TRBV5-6,TRBJ1-6,-,13,CASSLGVGSPLHF,TGTGCCAGCAGCTTGGGAGTAGGGTCACCCCTCCACTTT
few,TRBV6-5,TRBJ2-1,-,17,CASSYEIGATEYNEQFF,TGTGCCAGCAGTTACGAGATAGGAGCGACGGAATACAATGAGCAGTTCTTC
once,TRBV7-2,TRBJ1-2,-,17,CASSAPQRGGADMGYTF,TGTGCCAGCAGCGCTCCTCAACGGGGCGGGGCCGATATGGGCTACACCTTC
many,TRBV7-8,TRBJ2-7,-,13,CASRPQANDEQYF,TGTGCCAGCAGACCACAGGCGAACGACGAGCAGTACTTC
few,TRBV19,TRBJ1-1,TRBD1,16,CASSIGQGRWSTEAFF,TGTGCCAGTAGTATAGGACAGGGGAGATGGAGTACTGAAGCTTTCTTT
-,TRBV27,TRBJ2-1,-,13,CASSPGLAALWFF,TGTGCCAGCAGTCCGGGACTGGCGGCCCTTTGGTTCTTC
-,TRBV2,TRBJ2-7,-,15,CASSDRPEGSYEQYF,TGTGCCAGCAGTGACCGTCCCGAAGGGTCCTACGAGCAGTACTTC
-,TRBV6-2/TRBV6-3,TRBJ1-5,-,16,CASSSWPGFGNQPQHF,TGTGCCAGCAGTTCCTGGCCCGGGTTCGGCAATCAGCCCCAGCATTTT
-,TRBV7-6,TRBJ1-1,-,13,CASSLNRVAEAFF,TGTGCCAGCAGCTTAAACAGGGTTGCTGAAGCTTTCTTT
few,TRBV7-9,TRBJ2-7,-,13,CASSLDPAGEQYF,TGTGCCAGCAGCTTAGACCCCGCCGGAGAGCAGTACTTC
-,TRBV7-9,TRBJ2-1,-,13,CASSLLGGPQQFF,TGTGCCAGCAGCTTATTAGGGGGGCCGCAGCAGTTCTTC
many,TRBV7-2,TRBJ1-1,-,15,CASSSLGDGTAEAFF,TGTGCCAGCAGCTCCTTGGGGGACGGGACCGCTGAAGCTTTCTTT
once,TRBV28,TRBJ1-1,TRBD1,13,CASSFQGESEAFF,TGTGCCAGCAGTTTTCAGGGGGAGTCTGAAGCTTTCTTT
few,TRBV12-3/TRBV12-4,TRBJ1-1,-,11,CASSMNTEAFF,TGTGCCAGCAGCATGAACACTGAAGCTTTCTTT
-,TRBV9,TRBJ1-1,-,16,CASSVNEGLRNTEAFF,TGTGCCAGCAGCGTGAATGAGGGCTTGCGGAACACTGAAGCTTTCTTT
-,TRBV7-6,TRBJ2-7,TRBD1,16,CASSQSRTGYSYEQYF,TGTGCCAGCAGCCAATCCCGGACAGGATACTCCTACGAGCAGTACTTC
-,TRBV29-1,TRBJ1-1,-,12,CSVESWATEAFF,TGCAGCGTTGAATCGTGGGCCACTGAAGCTTTCTTT
few,TRBV29-1,TRBJ2-7,TRBD1,15,CSVVRVTGTSYEQYF,TGCAGCGTTGTTCGGGTGACAGGGACCTCCTACGAGCAGTACTTC
-,TRBV11-2,TRBJ1-4,-,15,CASSLDPSAGEKLFF,TGTGCCAGCAGCTTAGATCCGTCGGCAGGGGAAAAACTGTTTTTT
-,TRBV7-9,TRBJ2-3,-,15,CASMLSGWREDTQYF,TGTGCCAGTATGCTTTCCGGCTGGAGGGAAGATACGCAGTATTTT
few,TRBV6-1,TRBJ2-7,-,15,CASSVEVLSSYEQYF,TGTGCCAGCAGTGTTGAGGTCTTGAGCTCCTACGAGCAGTACTTC
many,TRBV7-2,TRBJ2-1,-,12,CASSRAGNEQFF,TGTGCCAGCAGCAGGGCTGGCAATGAGCAGTTCTTC
few,TRBV12-3/TRBV12-4,TRBJ1-6,TRBD1,15,CASSFSRTGLYPLHF,TGTGCCAGCAGCTTTTCCCGGACAGGGCTATACCCCCTCCACTTT
-,TRBV6-6,TRBJ1-5,-,15,CASSFQNSFVQPQHF,TGTGCCAGCAGTTTCCAAAACTCCTTTGTTCAGCCCCAGCATTTT
few,TRBV12-3/TRBV12-4,TRBJ2-3,TRBD2,17,CASSPGTSGYSTDTQYF,TGTGCCAGCAGCCCCGGGACTAGCGGATATAGCACAGATACGCAGTATTTT
few,TRBV11-2,TRBJ2-3,-,16,CASSLDSAGGTDTQYF,TGTGCCAGCAGCTTAGATTCAGCAGGGGGCACAGATACGCAGTATTTT
-,TRBV27,TRBJ1-1,-,16,CASSLSRGTMNTEAFF,TGTGCCAGCAGTTTATCGCGCGGGACTATGAACACTGAAGCTTTCTTT
many,TRBV12-3/TRBV12-4,TRBJ1-4,-,19,CASSFLLARALRPNEKLFF,TGTGCCAGCAGTTTTCTTCTGGCCAGGGCCCTACGACCTAATGAAAAACTGTTTTTT
-,TRBV11-1,TRBJ2-1,-,12,CASSREFNEQFF,TGTGCCAGCAGCCGCGAATTCAATGAGCAGTTCTTC
many,TRBV24-1,TRBJ2-1,TRBD2,16,CATSDLGLAGINEQFF,TGTGCCACCAGTGATTTGGGCCTAGCGGGGATAAATGAGCAGTTCTTC
-,TRBV20-1,TRBJ1-1,-,16,CSARDAVQGRGTEAFF,TGCAGTGCTAGAGATGCGGTTCAGGGGCGTGGAACTGAAGCTTTCTTT
many,TRBV4-1,TRBJ1-1,-,13,CASSPEGDTEAFF,TGCGCCAGCAGCCCAGAGGGCGACACTGAAGCTTTCTTT
few,TRBV28,TRBJ2-5,TRBD1,17,CASSGTGAEALQETQYF,TGTGCCAGCAGCGGGACAGGGGCGGAAGCTCTCCAAGAGACCCAGTACTTC
many,TRBV28,TRBJ2-7,TRBD1,14,CASSPRQGANEQYF,TGTGCCAGCAGCCCACGACAGGGGGCGAACGAGCAGTACTTC
few,TRBV5-4,TRBJ1-1,-,12,CASRGGNTEAFF,TGTGCCAGCAGAGGGGGGAACACTGAAGCTTTCTTT
-,TRBV19,TRBJ2-4,-,13,CASSAGSLNIQYF,TGTGCCAGTAGTGCGGGCAGTTTGAACATTCAGTACTTC
-,TRBV19,TRBJ2-5,TRBD1,14,CASRGQGASETQYF,TGTGCCAGTAGGGGACAGGGGGCTTCAGAGACCCAGTACTTC
-,TRBV12-3/TRBV12-4,TRBJ2-1,TRBD2,14,CASGGRDYYNEQFF,TGTGCCAGCGGAGGCAGGGACTACTACAATGAGCAGTTCTTC
few,TRBV7-6,TRBJ2-1,TRBD2,17,CASSLRVGAGGPDEQFF,TGTGCCAGCAGCCTTAGGGTTGGTGCGGGGGGGCCGGATGAGCAGTTCTTC
-,TRBV6-1,TRBJ1-2,-,14,CASRGTARDYGYTF,TGTGCCAGCCGGGGGACGGCACGTGACTATGGCTACACCTTC
-,TRBV5-1,TRBJ1-4,-,17,CASSFEPSGATNEKLFF,TGCGCCAGCAGCTTCGAACCTTCAGGCGCAACTAATGAAAAACTGTTTTTT
-,TRBV19,TRBJ2-7,-,17,CASSSLGGQGLSYEQYF,TGTGCCAGTAGTTCGCTCGGCGGTCAAGGCCTATCCTACGAGCAGTACTTC
once,TRBV12-3/TRBV12-4,TRBJ1-6,-,15,CASRPPEGLGSPLHF,TGTGCCAGCAGACCCCCCGAGGGTCTGGGTTCACCCCTCCACTTT
-,TRBV7-6,TRBJ1-1,TRBD1,12,CASSRTGGEAFF,TGTGCCAGCAGCCGTACAGGGGGTGAAGCTTTCTTT
-,TRBV6-5,TRBJ1-5,-,15,CASSYGPGSNQPQHF,TGTGCCAGCAGTTACGGACCAGGATCCAATCAGCCCCAGCATTTT
few,TRBV12-3/TRBV12-4,TRBJ2-1,-,15,CASSLVQVPYNEQFF,TGTGCCAGCAGTTTAGTACAGGTTCCCTACAATGAGCAGTTCTTC
few,TRBV4-1,TRBJ1-1,TRBD1,15,CASSQSQGAFSEAFF,TGCGCCAGCAGCCAATCACAGGGGGCTTTCTCTGAAGCTTTCTTT
-,TRBV18,TRBJ1-6,-,17,CASSPPVAGRPNSPLHF,TGTGCCAGCTCACCACCCGTGGCAGGGCGGCCAAATTCACCCCTCCACTTT
-,TRBV5-4,TRBJ2-6,-,17,CASSPGSWGGGANVLTF,TGTGCCAGCAGCCCGGGGTCTTGGGGTGGTGGGGCCAACGTCCTGACTTTC
-,TRBV6-1,TRBJ2-5,TRBD2,17,CASSFSRRLAGEETQYF,TGTGCCAGCAGTTTCTCACGGAGACTAGCGGGGGAAGAGACCCAGTACTTC
-,TRBV9,TRBJ2-2,TRBD1,15,CASSPDRRTTGELFF,TGTGCCAGCAGCCCGGACAGGCGGACGACCGGGGAGCTGTTTTTT
-,TRBV19,TRBJ1-1,-,15,CASSISGGTNTEAFF,TGTGCCAGTAGTATAAGCGGGGGGACGAACACTGAAGCTTTCTTT
once,TRBV5-6,TRBJ2-1,-,16,CASNLRVLVRNNEQFF,TGTGCCAGCAACTTAAGGGTACTGGTCAGAAACAATGAGCAGTTCTTC